One T cell receptor (beta chain) is described in this entry. A deep-level run was used for the assay. Study processing details: Filtering differed since immunoSEQ provided only junctions, with no quality scores. Produced via immunoSEQ multiplex PCR; TCRdb's table is partial and in-frame only. Clone size and the V and J calls come from that table; the DNA yielded D and trimming. The data hold about 2 million clones, with about 95% observed a single time. The data derive from a study of shared clonotypes between healthy human individuals. Terminally differentiated effector memory CD45RA+ cells were excluded from the naive CD8 cells, which were CD45RO-negative and positively selected for CCR7. The sequenced sample was naive CD8+ T cells sorted from blood. The clonotype was recovered from a man aged 18 to 29 in good health.

The CDR3 loop reads CASSLGTSWDTQYF. The CDR3 DNA reads as TGTGCCAGCAGTTTAGGGACTAGCTGGGATACGCAGTATTTT. V and J are TRBV28 and TRBJ2-3; 9 nucleotides align to TRBD2. Germline lookup yields CDR1 MDHEN and CDR2 SYDVKM. V trimming: 2 bases; J trimming: 6 bases; junction bases outside the gene matches: 3. The CDR3 extends over 14 amino acids.